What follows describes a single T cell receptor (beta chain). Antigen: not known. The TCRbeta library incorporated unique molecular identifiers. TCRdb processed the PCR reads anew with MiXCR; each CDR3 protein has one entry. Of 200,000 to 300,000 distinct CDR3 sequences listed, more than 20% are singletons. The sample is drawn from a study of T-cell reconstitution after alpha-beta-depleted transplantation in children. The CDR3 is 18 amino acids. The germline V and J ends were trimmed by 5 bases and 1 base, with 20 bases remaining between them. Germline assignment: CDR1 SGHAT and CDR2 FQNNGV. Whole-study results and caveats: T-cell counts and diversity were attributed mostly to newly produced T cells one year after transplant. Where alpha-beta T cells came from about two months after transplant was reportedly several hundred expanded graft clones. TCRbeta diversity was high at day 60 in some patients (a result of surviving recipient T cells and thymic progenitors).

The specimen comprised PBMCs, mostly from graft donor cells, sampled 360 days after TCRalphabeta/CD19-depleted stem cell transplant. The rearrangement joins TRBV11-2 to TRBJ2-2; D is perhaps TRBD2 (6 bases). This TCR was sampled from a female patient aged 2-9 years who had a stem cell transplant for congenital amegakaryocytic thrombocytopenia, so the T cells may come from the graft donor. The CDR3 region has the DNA TGTGCCAGCAGCCGCAGCGCTCGAATAGCGGAGAACACCGGGGAGCTGTTTTTT. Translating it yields CASSRSARIAENTGELFF.